The T cell receptor (beta chain) under discussion was sequenced for a study of T cells in Graves' hyperthyroidism and ophthalmopathy. Points from the study as a whole: Stable hyperthyroidism was told apart from ophthalmopathy by a model built on 13 V-J features.

This clonotype was counted ten times or more. Its antigen is unknown. RNA transcripts gave rise to amplified TCR beta CDR3 regions. RT-PCR in the first round (using the HTBI primer set) targeted the TCR CDR3. TCRdb re-derived calls from the multiplex PCR reads in MiXCR, one entry per CDR3 protein. The sample has over 450,000 distinct CDR3 sequences, over 13% seen once. Sequenced material: blood. The receptor was derived from a woman between 18 and 29 years old with Graves' hyperthyroidism.

The CDR3 sequence is CASSHFGEQYF. CDR3 nucleotides: TGTGCCAGCAGCCATTTCGGGGAGCAGTACTTC. The chain uses TRBV11-2 and TRBJ2-7; D ambiguous. This CDR3 has 11 residues. V dropped 5 bases and J dropped 7 bases, with 9 bases sitting between them. The germline V gene has CDR1 SGHAT and CDR2 FQNNGV.